The 11 T cell receptor beta chains given below trace back to one sample, sequenced in a study of T-cell memory formation after mild COVID-19 (dated by TCRdb to 2020 to 2022). Library generation was performed with 5' RACE. Reads for this sample came from an Illumina NovaSeq 6000. TCRdb trimmed public reads at Q25 via fastp, called clones via MiXCR and kept in-frame beta chains. Identical CDR3 proteins give one entry, which carries the most common genes and DNA. The sample has about 300,000 distinct CDR3 sequences on record, 15% to 20% of them singletons. The biggest ten clones account for around 21% of the sample. Material: PBMCs or a T cell subset sorted from them (not recorded which). The source of these receptors is a man younger than 35 who had mild COVID-19 (a few samples of this study predate the infection). The sample titles of this study are shuffled in the database, so cell type and time point are left out; the donor was told from shared clones.

This clonotype came up a few times. This chain uses TRBV5-1 with TRBJ1-6; perhaps TRBD1 as D (5 bases). With 4 bases removed from V and 7 bases from J, the gap between germline ends came to 15 bases. This CDR3 has 15 residues. Germline lookup yields CDR1 SGHRS and CDR2 YFSETQ. The CDR3 is CASSTGVAGNSPLHF. Here the CDR3 DNA reads TGCGCCAGCAGCACAGGAGTAGCCGGAAATTCACCCCTCCACTTT.

This clonotype was counted once. The V and J genes are TRBV6-2 or TRBV6-3 and TRBJ1-5; 7 bases fit TRBD1. Germline CDR1 is MNHEY and CDR2 is SVGEGT. The CDR3 covers 13 residues. J lost 3 bases, V lost 9 bases, and 5 bases had no gene match. The CDR3 is CASTDRDNQPQHF. The DNA of the CDR3 is TGTGCCAGTACCGACAGGGACAATCAGCCCCAGCATTTT.

This clonotype was seen a handful of times. This chain joins TRBV12-3 or TRBV12-4 and TRBJ2-5; 8 positions agree with TRBD1. The CDR3 consists of 14 residues. J gave up 3 bases and V 5 bases, and 5 bases lay outside the gene matches. CDR3 loop: CASSTLDREETQYF. The CDR3 DNA sequence: TGTGCCAGCAGTACTTTGGACAGGGAAGAGACCCAGTACTTC.

V is TRBV20-1 and J is TRBJ1-2; 9 bases agree with TRBD1. The germline V gene encodes CDR1 DFQATT and CDR2 SNEGSKA (reference sequence). V gave up 4 bases and J gave up 5 bases; unmatched junction bases: 5. The CDR3 extends over 13 amino acids. The CDR3 coding sequence is TGCAGTGCTACAGTCGGGACAGGGTATGGCTACACCTTC. As protein: CSATVGTGYGYTF.

This clonotype was seen only a few times. V usage is TRBV12-3 or TRBV12-4 and J usage is TRBJ2-1, with a possible D match to TRBD1 (5 bases). The CDR3 extends over 12 amino acids. Trimming pared 8 bases from V and 7 bases from J, leaving 12 bases between. In DNA form, the CDR3 reads TGTGCCAGCGGGGCGGCCGGGAATGAGCAGTTCTTC. Its translation is CASGAAGNEQFF.

This clonotype appeared a few times. V is TRBV3-1 and J is TRBJ2-1; 7 nucleotides line up with TRBD2. CDR3 length equals 11 residues. V lost 7 bases and J lost 13; bases outside the gene matches: 7. Germline loops: CDR1 LGHDT, CDR2 YNNKEL (reference sequence). The CDR3 spells CASMGGRGQFF. CDR3 DNA: TGTGCCAGCATGGGAGGGCGGGGTCAGTTCTTC.

V and J are TRBV7-2 and TRBJ2-5; 13 bases are shared with TRBD2. The V gene end was trimmed by 9 bases and the J gene end by 4 bases; junction bases not matched to a gene: 8. Germline-derived CDR1 and CDR2 are SGHTA and FQGNSA. This CDR3 is 15 amino acids long. The DNA for the CDR3 is TGTGCCAGTAGACGACTAGCGGGGGGCGGAGAGACCCAGTACTTC. The encoded protein is CASRRLAGGGETQYF.

This clonotype was seen ten or more times. V and J are TRBV20-1 and TRBJ2-7; D might be TRBD1 or TRBD2, each matching 5 bases. Germline lookup yields CDR1 DFQATT and CDR2 SNEGSKA (reference sequence). CDR3 size: 12 residues. V gave up 3 bases and J gave up 4 bases, with 10 bases separating them. The CDR3 region is CSASVREYEQYV. CDR3 DNA: TGCAGTGCTAGTGTCAGGGAGTACGAGCAGTACGTC.

This clonotype was seen a handful of times. The gene calls are TRBV7-9 and TRBJ1-2, with D perhaps TRBD1 (6 bases). The germline V gene has CDR1 SEHNR and CDR2 FQNEAQ (reference sequence). This CDR3 comprises 13 residues. Trimming shortened V by 5 bases and J by 6 bases, and 13 bases separated the two germline ends. The CDR3 region has the DNA TGTGCCAGCAGCCGAGGGGGGGCGAATGGCTACACCTTC. Amino acid sequence: CASSRGGANGYTF.

V gene TRBV12-3 or TRBV12-4 combines with J gene TRBJ2-5; TRBD1 is a possible D gene (5 bases). This CDR3 contains 15 residues. V lost 1 base, J lost 4 bases, and 13 bases lay in between. CDR3 DNA: TGTGCCAGCAGTTTAGGGACGGCAAGGGGAGAGACCCAGTACTTC. Its translation: CASSLGTARGETQYF.

This clonotype was counted between two and nine times. The chain joins TRBV20-1 to TRBJ2-3, with 10 bases aligning to TRBD2. This CDR3 comprises 15 residues. Germline CDR1 and CDR2: DFQATT and SNEGSKA (reference sequence). V lost 0 bases, J lost 4 bases, and 4 bases stayed unmatched. The CDR3 is CSARDRLAGADTQYF. CDR3 sequence (DNA): TGCAGTGCTAGAGATCGGCTAGCGGGGGCAGATACGCAGTATTTT.